This T cell receptor (beta chain) was sequenced during a study of a mutant IDH1 vaccine in newly diagnosed glioma. Whole-study context: Vaccine dosing followed radiotherapy by 4-6 weeks, or accompanied temozolomide cycles. Mean patient age was about 40 years; about 60% were male and about 38% female. Patients arrived already treated with radiotherapy, temozolomide, or both, most having had both.

Whole-study results and caveats: Pseudoprogression appeared independent of alterations in top peripheral clonotypes.

Repertoires were generated with immunoSEQ multiplex PCR, while TCRdb's copy carries only in-frame clones and drops some. The sample contains roughly 110,000 clones, approximately 87% of which appear only once. The time point was: week 11, during vaccination. Every vaccination contained 300 ug of the mutant IDH1 20-mer peptide and was paired with topical imiquimod. CDR1 and CDR2 (germline): SGDLS, YYNGEE. Trimming took off 0 bases at V and 4 bases at J, with 7 bases between the two ends. This CDR3 comprises 13 residues. This clone came up once. Its antigen is not known. The genes are TRBV9 and TRBJ1-1; D possibly corresponds to TRBD1 (5 bases). The sequence was obtained from a woman in her fifties or sixties with glioma. This specimen was PBMCs, taken from a glioma patient whose treatment included an IDH1 peptide vaccine. CDR3 nucleotides: TGTGCCAGCAGCGTAGGGCAGGGCACTGAAGCTTTCTTT. Translated: CASSVGQGTEAFF.